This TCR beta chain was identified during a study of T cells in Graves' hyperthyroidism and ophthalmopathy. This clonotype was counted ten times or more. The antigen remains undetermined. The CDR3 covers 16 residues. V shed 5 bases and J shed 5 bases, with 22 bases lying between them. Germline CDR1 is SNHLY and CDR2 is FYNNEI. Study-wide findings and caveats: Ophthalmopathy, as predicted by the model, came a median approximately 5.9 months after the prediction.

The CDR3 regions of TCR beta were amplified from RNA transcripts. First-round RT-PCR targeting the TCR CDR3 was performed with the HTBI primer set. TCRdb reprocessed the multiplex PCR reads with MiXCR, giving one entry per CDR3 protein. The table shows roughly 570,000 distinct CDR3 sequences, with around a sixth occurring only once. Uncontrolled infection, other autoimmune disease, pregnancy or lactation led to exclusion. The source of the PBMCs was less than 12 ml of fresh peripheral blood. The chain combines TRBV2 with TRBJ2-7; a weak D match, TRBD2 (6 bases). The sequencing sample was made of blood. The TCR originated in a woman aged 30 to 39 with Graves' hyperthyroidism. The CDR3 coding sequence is TGTGCCAGCAGTCCACCGGGACTCCAAAGGCCCCACGAGCAGTACTTC. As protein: CASSPPGLQRPHEQYF.